The 20 T cell receptor beta chains reported below all come from one sample, sequenced in a study of T-cell memory formation after mild COVID-19. TCRdb used MiXCR to reprocess the 5' RACE reads, holding one entry per CDR3 protein. The profile covers approximately 250,000 distinct CDR3 sequences, with 15% to 20% appearing a single time and 22% taken by the ten largest. The sample taken for sequencing was PBMCs or a T cell subset sorted from them (not recorded which). These receptors all stem from a man between 18 and 35 years old who had mild COVID-19 (a few samples of this study predate the infection). Cell type and time point are not known.

This clonotype was counted many times. The rearrangement links TRBV7-8 to TRBJ2-1, with 7 bases aligning to TRBD1. Germline assignment: CDR1 SGHVS and CDR2 FQNEAQ. This CDR3 contains 13 residues. J lost 10 bases, V lost 6 bases, and 9 bases had no gene match. In nucleotides, the CDR3 is TGTGCCAGCAGTGTGCTCAGGGGACAGGAGCAGTTCTTC. It encodes CASSVLRGQEQFF.

The chain recombines TRBV7-2 with TRBJ1-1, with D tentatively TRBD1 (5 bases). The CDR3 covers 12 residues. V lost 3 bases and J lost 10, with 12 bases in between. Germline CDR1 and CDR2: SGHTA and FQGNSA. The CDR3 DNA reads TGTGCCAGCAGCTTTCGTGACAGTAGAGCTTTCTTT. Translation: CASSFRDSRAFF.

The rearrangement uses TRBV10-3 and TRBJ1-6; TRBD1 aligns across 8 bases. Per germline, CDR1 ENHRY and CDR2 SYGVKD. The CDR3 has 19 residues. J was trimmed by 11 bases and V by 0 bases; bases with no gene match: 18. The CDR3 region is CAISESKVSDRAYSPPLHF. CDR3 DNA sequence: TGTGCCATCAGTGAGTCGAAAGTCTCGGACAGGGCTTATTCTCCACCCCTCCACTTT.

V gene TRBV5-1 combines with J gene TRBJ2-5; 13 bases are a match to TRBD2. CDR1 and CDR2 (germline): SGHRS, YFSETQ. J was trimmed by 2 bases and V by 4 bases; bases with no gene match: 14. CDR3 length equals 19 residues. CDR3 loop: CASSLFGLAGASRQETQYF. DNA for the CDR3: TGCGCCAGCAGCCTATTTGGACTAGCGGGGGCCAGTCGACAAGAGACCCAGTACTTC.

This clonotype was seen more than once but under ten times. The chain uses TRBV5-1 and TRBJ1-1, with 7 bases identical to TRBD1. V was clipped by 0 bases and J by 7 bases; unmatched bases: 6. CDR3 length: 14 amino acids. Germline V gives CDR1 SGHRS, CDR2 YFSETQ. CDR3 bases: TGCGCCAGCAGCTTGGGGCAGGGGGTCGGTGAAGCTTTCTTT. This codes for CASSLGQGVGEAFF.

The V gene is TRBV9, the J gene TRBJ1-2, with 7 bases fitting TRBD1. Losses at the gene ends were 3 bases for V and 8 bases for J; bases not matched to a gene: 7. The CDR3 loop spans 13 amino acids. Germline CDR1 and CDR2: SGDLS and YYNGEE. The CDR3 reads CASSGTTGIGYTF. The CDR3 nucleotides are TGTGCCAGCAGCGGCACGACAGGGATCGGCTACACCTTC.

The rearrangement uses TRBV5-8 and TRBJ2-7, with D perhaps TRBD1 (6 bases). Germline CDR1 and CDR2: SGHTS and YDEGEE. Trimming stripped 1 base from V and 2 bases from J, with 13 bases between. The CDR3 has 15 residues. CDR3 coding DNA: TGTGCCAGCAGCTTGAATATAAACAGGGCCTACGAGCAGTACGTC. Its translation: CASSLNINRAYEQYV.

The chain recombines TRBV2 with TRBJ1-2; 7 bases align to TRBD1. The CDR3 runs 12 residues. Per germline, CDR1 SNHLY and CDR2 FYNNEI. V was clipped by 2 bases and J by 7 bases; unmatched bases: 1. CDR3 DNA sequence: TGTGCCAGCAGTGAAACAGGGGTTGGCTACACCTTC. This codes for CASSETGVGYTF.

CDR3 protein: CASSQGPMQETQYF. CDR3 DNA: TGTGCCAGCAGCCAGGGACCGATGCAAGAGACCCAGTACTTC. The chain has TRBV5-5 and TRBJ2-5; D may be TRBD1 or TRBD2 (5 bases each). Trimming removed 4 bases at V and 2 bases at J, with 12 bases between. The CDR3 loop spans 14 amino acids. Germline-derived CDR1 and CDR2 are SGHKS and YYEKEE (reference sequence).

This clonotype was seen once. V usage is TRBV9 and J usage is TRBJ2-1, with 12 bases lining up with TRBD2. Germline V gene data show CDR1 as SGDLS and CDR2 as YYNGEE. J gave up 13 bases and V 1 base, and 9 bases lay outside the gene matches. The CDR3 runs to 15 residues. The CDR3 DNA sequence: TGTGCCAGCAGCGTATGGGCTAGCGGGGGGGATGCTCAGTTCTTC. Protein product: CASSVWASGGDAQFF.

This clonotype was seen ten or more times. This CDR3 reads CAIRGELNEKLFF. The CDR3 DNA reads as TGTGCCATCAGGGGGGAGTTGAATGAAAAACTGTTTTTT. The rearrangement links TRBV10-3 to TRBJ1-4, with D perhaps matching TRBD1 (5 bases). The CDR3 consists of 13 residues. From germline, CDR1 is ENHRY and CDR2 SYGVKD. V lost 6 bases and J lost 5, with 10 bases in between.

This clonotype was found many times. The genes are TRBV5-4 and TRBJ2-5, with D perhaps TRBD1 (6 bases). Trimming left V 3 bases short and J 5 bases short, with 14 bases between. The CDR3 totals 14 residues. Per the germline V gene, CDR1 is SGHNT and CDR2 is YYREEE (reference sequence). The CDR3 DNA reads as TGTGCCAGCAGCTCAAAACAGGGTGGTGAGACCCAGTACTTC. It is translated as CASSSKQGGETQYF.

The V and J genes are TRBV20-1 and TRBJ2-7; TRBD2 aligns across 10 bases. With V trimmed by 7 bases and J by 1 base, 4 bases remained unmatched. Germline CDR1 is DFQATT and CDR2 is SNEGSKA (reference sequence). The CDR3 runs to 13 residues. The CDR3 spells CSVAGGRSYEQYV. CDR3 nucleotides: TGCAGTGTAGCGGGGGGAAGGTCCTACGAGCAGTACGTC.

CDR3 nucleotides: TGTGCCATCAGTGGCGGGGTCATGAACACTGAAGCTTTCTTT. Protein product: CAISGGVMNTEAFF. The chain recombines TRBV10-3 with TRBJ1-1, with D hard to call. CDR1 is ENHRY and CDR2 is SYGVKD in the germline V gene. The CDR3 sequence is 14 residues long. Trimming took 4 bases from V and 0 from J, leaving 9 bases between them.

This rearrangement joins TRBV6-5 to TRBJ2-5; D possibly corresponds to TRBD1 (6 bases). The V gene lost 5 bases and the J gene lost 5 bases, with 18 bases spanning the gap. The CDR3 spans 15 residues. CDR1 MNHEY and CDR2 SVGAGI come from the germline V gene. DNA for the CDR3: TGTGCCAGCAGTCTTCTCCAGGGGAATCGGGAGACCCAGTACTTC. Its protein is CASSLLQGNRETQYF.

The chain uses TRBV4-2 and TRBJ1-2, with D possibly being TRBD1 (5 bases). CDR3 length: 14 residues. With 0 bases removed from V and 8 bases from J, the gap between germline ends came to 13 bases. CDR1 is LGHNA, CDR2 YNFKEQ, per germline. The CDR3 DNA is TGTGCCAGCAGCCAAGATGAGGCAGGGCCAGGCTACACCTTC. It yields the protein CASSQDEAGPGYTF.

This chain joins TRBV5-1 and TRBJ2-7; tentative D call: TRBD2 (7 bases). The V gene's germline CDR1 is SGHRS and CDR2 YFSETQ. V shed 3 bases and J shed 4 bases, with 17 bases lying between them. The CDR3 contains 15 residues. The CDR3: CASSSLPGGPYEQYF. CDR3 DNA: TGCGCCAGCAGCTCCCTACCGGGGGGCCCGTACGAGCAGTACTTC.

The V call is TRBV5-1, the J call TRBJ2-3; 7 bases agree with TRBD2. The CDR3 length is 15 residues. Germline loops: CDR1 SGHRS, CDR2 YFSETQ. Trimming at V came to 2 bases and at J to 2 bases, leaving 5 bases not matched to a gene. CDR3 sequence reads: CASSFLSGYTDTQYF. Here the CDR3 DNA reads TGCGCCAGCAGCTTCCTTAGCGGGTACACAGATACGCAGTATTTT.

This sequence joins TRBV6-2 or TRBV6-3 and TRBJ1-1, with D maybe TRBD1 (5 bases). Germline V gene lookup returns CDR1 MNHEY and CDR2 SVGEGT. The CDR3 runs to 15 residues. The V end lost 7 bases, the J end lost 5 bases, and 20 bases lay between the germline ends. As DNA, the CDR3 is TGTGCCAGCAAGAAAGGGCCAGGGCAAGGAACTGAAGCTTTCTTT. Translated, it gives CASKKGPGQGTEAFF.

The V gene is TRBV20-1, the J gene TRBJ2-5; D gene ambiguous. The CDR3 has 13 amino acids. Germline assignment: CDR1 DFQATT and CDR2 SNEGSKA (reference sequence). The CDR3 nucleotides read TGCAGCGCCCCCCGGAGCCCACGGGAGACCCAGTACTTC. Protein: CSAPRSPRETQYF.